The 23 T cell receptor beta chains below all came from one sample that was sequenced in a study of identical twins. TCRdb re-analysed the 5' RACE reads in MiXCR, keeping a single row per CDR3 protein. The table lists 400,000 or so distinct CDR3 sequences, approximately 9.1% of them singletons. The sample taken for sequencing was naive T cells sorted from blood. The source of these receptors is a woman aged 45-65 years in good health.

The V and J genes are TRBV24-1 and TRBJ2-3; D might be TRBD2 (5 bases). CDR3 size: 14 residues. V gave up 3 bases and J gave up 1 base, with 7 bases separating them. Germline V lookup: CDR1 KGHDR, CDR2 SFDVKD. The CDR3 loop is CATSDREGTDTQYF. The CDR3 bases are TGTGCCACCAGTGATCGGGAAGGCACAGATACGCAGTATTTT.

This chain joins TRBV27 and TRBJ1-4, with D perhaps matching TRBD1 (6 bases). Germline V gene sequence: CDR1 MNHEY, CDR2 SMNVEV (reference sequence). This CDR3 contains 15 residues. Trimming pared 4 bases from V and 7 bases from J, leaving 16 bases between. The CDR3: CASSSFSGRGEKLFF. CDR3 DNA sequence: TGTGCCAGCAGTTCCTTCTCGGGCAGGGGTGAAAAACTGTTTTTT.

The chain uses TRBV5-1 and TRBJ2-7, with TRBD2 as a possible D gene (5 bases). This CDR3 region has 15 residues. V lost 0 bases and J 2 bases, leaving 12 bases between the germline ends. Germline CDR1 and CDR2: SGHRS and YFSETQ. The CDR3 sequence is CASSLEAWETYEQYF. CDR3 in DNA: TGCGCCAGCAGCTTGGAAGCCTGGGAGACCTACGAGCAGTACTTC.

The V gene is TRBV15, the J gene TRBJ2-5; 12 bases match TRBD1. This CDR3 contains 17 residues. Trimming at V came to 4 bases and at J to 1 base, leaving 7 bases not matched to a gene. Germline V gives CDR1 LNHNV, CDR2 YYDKDF (reference sequence). The CDR3 DNA reads as TGTGCCACCAGCAACCGGGACAGGGGGCTGGGCCAAGAGACCCAGTACTTC. Translated, it gives CATSNRDRGLGQETQYF. Variable domain in full (rest from reference TRBV15 and TRBJ2-5): DAMVIQNPRYQVTQFGKPVTLSCSQTLNHNVMYWYQQKSSQAPKLLFHYYDKDFNNEADTPDNFQSRRPNTSFCFLDIRSPGLGDTAMYLCATSNRDRGLGQETQYFGPGTRLLVL.

V gene TRBV20-1 combines with J gene TRBJ2-3; the D is unclear. There are 12 residues in the CDR3. Germline V gives CDR1 DFQATT, CDR2 SNEGSKA (reference sequence). Trimming took off 1 base at V and 4 bases at J, with 6 bases between the two ends. CDR3 DNA sequence: TGCAGTGCTAGAGGAACTTCAGATACGCAGTATTTT. Translating it yields CSARGTSDTQYF.

The rearrangement links TRBV5-1 to TRBJ2-1; the match to TRBD2 covers 10 bases. The CDR3 loop spans 17 amino acids. The trim removed 2 bases at V and 5 bases at J, leaving 10 bases unmatched. CDR1 and CDR2 (germline): SGHRS, YFSETQ. CDR3 amino acids: CASSLIGASGGHNEQFF. In DNA form, the CDR3 reads TGCGCCAGCAGCTTAATAGGGGCTAGCGGGGGACACAATGAGCAGTTCTTC. Using reference TRBV5-1 and TRBJ2-1 for the parts outside the CDR3, the full variable domain is KAGVTQTPRYLIKTRGQQVTLSCSPISGHRSVSWYQQTPGQGLQFLFEYFSETQRNKGNFPGRFSGRQFSNSRSEMNVSTLELGDSALYLCASSLIGASGGHNEQFFGPGTRLTVL.

The DNA of the CDR3 is TGTGCCAGCAGCTCCGGGACTCCGAGAGAGACCCAGTACTTC. Amino acid sequence: CASSSGTPRETQYF. This rearrangement joins TRBV7-9 to TRBJ2-5, with TRBD2 as a possible D gene (6 bases). Germline lookup yields CDR1 SEHNR and CDR2 FQNEAQ (reference sequence). V was shortened by 4 bases and J by 4 bases, with 13 bases between the two germline ends. The CDR3 consists of 14 residues. Combining the CDR3 with reference TRBV7-9 and TRBJ2-5 gives the whole variable domain DTGVSQNPRHKITKRGQNVTFRCDPISEHNRLYWYRQTLGQGPEFLTYFQNEAQLEKSRLLSDRFSAERPKGSFSTLEIQRTEQGDSAMYLCASSSGTPRETQYFGPGTRLLVL.

This clonotype was picked up one time. This sequence joins TRBV4-1 and TRBJ1-3; possibly TRBD1 for D (5 bases). The CDR3 runs to 18 residues. The germline CDR1 and CDR2 sequences are MGHRA and YSYEKL. Trimming cost V 2 bases and J 3 bases, with 20 bases left between them. In DNA form, the CDR3 reads TGCGCCAGCAGCCAACATCTGTCAGGGTCGAAGAGTGGAAACACCATATATTTT. It encodes CASSQHLSGSKSGNTIYF.

As for this clonotype: A much larger clone is a single base away; this may be a read error. The chain has TRBV6-5 and TRBJ2-1, with TRBD2 identical over 11 bases. The CDR3 consists of 14 residues. The germline V gene has CDR1 MNHEY and CDR2 SVGAGI. The CDR3: CASTGTSGYNDQFF. CDR3 coding DNA: TGTGCCAGCACCGGGACTAGCGGATACAATGATCAGTTCTTC.

The gene calls are TRBV4-1 and TRBJ2-7; TRBD1 might be the D (7 bases). Germline CDR1 reads MGHRA; CDR2 reads YSYEKL. V was shortened by 1 base and J by 0 bases, with 13 bases between the two germline ends. The CDR3 contains 16 residues. CDR3 nucleotide sequence: TGCGCCAGCAGCCAAGGGACAGGAGGGGGCTCCTACGAGCAGTACGTC. Translated, it gives CASSQGTGGGSYEQYV.

This clonotype was recorded at least ten times. This chain connects TRBV9 to TRBJ2-5, with 9 bases matching TRBD2. CDR1 SGDLS and CDR2 YYNGEE come from the germline V gene. This CDR3 comprises 16 residues. Trimming cost V 0 bases and J 4 bases; bases outside gene matches: 7. Written as DNA, the CDR3 is TGTGCCAGCAGCGTAGAGGTAGCGGGAGTCGGAGAGACCCAGTACTTC. Encoded protein: CASSVEVAGVGETQYF.

This clonotype has only a few counts. The chain combines TRBV24-1 with TRBJ2-1, with 12 positions matching TRBD2. Germline CDR1 is KGHDR and CDR2 is SFDVKD. CDR3 length equals 16 residues. Trimming at V came to 2 bases and at J to 8 bases, leaving 6 bases not matched to a gene. CDR3 nucleotide sequence: TGTGCCACCAGTGATTCGACTAGCGGGAGTTGGGATGAGCAGTTCTTC. Protein product: CATSDSTSGSWDEQFF.

This clonotype appeared many times. The chain is built from TRBV12-3 or TRBV12-4 and TRBJ2-1; 7 bases line up with TRBD2. Trimming removed 6 bases from V and 2 bases from J; junction bases left unmatched: 16. The CDR3 sequence is 18 residues long. DNA for the CDR3: TGTGCCAGCAGCCCAAGGCCCCCTAGCGGTACAGCCTACAATGAGCAGTTCTTC. This gives the protein CASSPRPPSGTAYNEQFF.

This clonotype has more than one count but fewer than ten. The chain employs TRBV5-1 and TRBJ2-7; D gene uncertain. Germline V gene data show CDR1 as SGHRS and CDR2 as YFSETQ. The CDR3 length is 16 residues. With 1 base removed from V and 1 base from J, the gap between germline ends came to 15 bases. The CDR3 DNA follows: TGCGCCAGCAGCTTGACGACCGGAGTTAGGTCCTACGAGCAGTACTTC. Amino acids: CASSLTTGVRSYEQYF.

This clonotype was counted at least ten times. This chain connects TRBV5-1 to TRBJ2-7, with TRBD2 as a possible D gene (6 bases). The CDR3 extends over 14 amino acids. In germline, CDR1 is SGHRS, CDR2 YFSETQ. Trimming left V 1 base short and J 2 bases short, with 10 bases between. The CDR3 DNA sequence: TGCGCCAGCAGCTTGTTAGCGGCCGCCTACGAGCAGTACTTC. Translated, it gives CASSLLAAAYEQYF.

This clonotype was seen a single time. The chain has TRBV7-8 and TRBJ1-1, with D uncertain. Germline assignment: CDR1 SGHVS and CDR2 FQNEAQ. The CDR3 has 14 residues. V was trimmed by 0 bases and J by 6 bases, leaving 11 bases between them. CDR3 coding DNA: TGTGCCAGCAGCTTAGCCGCCAAGGAGGCTGAAGCTTTCTTT. It is translated as CASSLAAKEAEAFF. Full variable domain (outside the CDR3, taken from reference TRBV7-8 and TRBJ1-1): GAGVSQSPRYKVAKRGQDVALRCDPISGHVSLFWYQQALGQGPEFLTYFQNEAQLDKSGLPSDRFFAERPEGSVSTLKIQRTQQEDSAVYLCASSLAAKEAEAFFGQGTRLTVV.

The V call is TRBV9, the J call TRBJ2-3, with 7 bases aligning to TRBD2. This CDR3 comprises 15 residues. Germline V gene data show CDR1 as SGDLS and CDR2 as YYNGEE. Trimming at V came to 7 bases and at J to 1 base, leaving 9 bases not matched to a gene. Here the CDR3 DNA reads TGTGCCAGCGACTTCGGGGGGATTGGCACAGATACGCAGTATTTT. Its protein product is CASDFGGIGTDTQYF.

This rearrangement joins TRBV6-2 or TRBV6-3 to TRBJ2-4; 10 bases agree with TRBD2. The CDR3 is 16 amino acids. Per germline, CDR1 MNHEY and CDR2 SVGEGT. V shed 6 bases, J shed 3 bases, and the junction held 8 bases outside the gene matches. CDR3: CASSPTSGIIKNIQYF. CDR3 coding DNA: TGTGCCAGCAGCCCCACTAGCGGGATAATCAAAAACATTCAGTACTTC.

This clonotype occurred a few times. The rearrangement uses TRBV7-9 and TRBJ2-2; 14 positions agree with TRBD2. The CDR3 spans 16 residues. V shed 5 bases and J 7 bases; nucleotides not matched to a gene: 6. Germline values: CDR1 SEHNR, CDR2 FQNEAQ (reference sequence). As DNA, the CDR3 is TGTGCCAGCAGCCCGGGACTAGCGGGAGCTCACGGGGAGCTGTTTTTT. Protein: CASSPGLAGAHGELFF.

This clonotype was observed a handful of times. The chain joins TRBV10-3 to TRBJ2-3; D uncertain. This CDR3 contains 11 residues. V was trimmed by 6 bases and J by 5 bases, leaving 6 bases between them. Germline V CDR1 and CDR2: ENHRY, SYGVKD. CDR3 DNA sequence: TGTGCCATCAGCAACCAAGATACGCAGTATTTT. Protein: CAISNQDTQYF.

The J gene is TRBJ2-1, the V gene TRBV5-1, with D possibly matching TRBD2 (5 bases). CDR3 length equals 16 residues. Trimming cost V 1 base and J 5 bases, with 16 bases left between them. CDR1 SGHRS and CDR2 YFSETQ come from the germline V gene. CDR3 nucleotide sequence: TGCGCCAGCAGCTTGTCACTAGGAAACCCCAACAATGAGCAGTTCTTC. It is translated as CASSLSLGNPNNEQFF.

The chain has TRBV5-5 and TRBJ2-2; D is undetermined. Germline assignment: CDR1 SGHKS and CDR2 YYEKEE (reference sequence). CDR3 length equals 15 residues. V was pared by 2 bases and J by 5 bases, with 13 bases between. The CDR3 here is CASSFVGKNTGELFF. CDR3 DNA sequence: TGTGCCAGCAGCTTTGTGGGAAAGAATACCGGGGAGCTGTTTTTT.

This clonotype was counted between two and nine times. The chain employs TRBV5-1 and TRBJ2-7; D is uncertain. Germline lookup yields CDR1 SGHRS and CDR2 YFSETQ. This CDR3 region has 13 residues. V was trimmed by 5 bases and J by 7 bases, leaving 16 bases between them. CDR3 coding DNA: TGCGCCAGCAGGCGGAGTGAAGGGTATGAGCAGTACGTC. Translating it yields CASRRSEGYEQYV.